Each of the 3 T cell receptor beta chains below was sequenced from the same sample in a study of blood T cells in healthy people across ages. Together with a sample-barcoded 5' primer, a J-beta primer mix was included in a second PCR lasting about 7 to 11 cycles. One entry per CDR3 protein, called by TCRdb with MiXCR from the 5' RACE reads. The sample lists roughly 1.9 million distinct CDR3 sequences, approximately 40% occurring once. Source material: blood. The receptors shown here come from a human donor in good health.

This clonotype was detected only once. The chain carries TRBV3-1 and TRBJ1-2; D unclear. With 8 bases removed from V and 4 bases from J, the gap between germline ends came to 11 bases. The CDR3 covers 12 residues. The germline V gene has CDR1 LGHDT and CDR2 YNNKEL (reference sequence). The CDR3: CASEDPSYGYTF. CDR3 coding DNA: TGTGCCAGCGAGGATCCGAGCTATGGCTACACCTTC.

This clonotype was counted only a few times. The V and J genes are TRBV11-2 and TRBJ2-7, with TRBD2 matching over 10 bases. CDR3 length: 18 residues. In germline, CDR1 is SGHAT, CDR2 FQNNGV. V gave up 4 bases and J gave up 2 bases; unmatched junction bases: 14. CDR3 DNA sequence: TGTGCCAGCAGCTCGAATCCCCTACTAGCGGGGCTTACCTACGAGCAGTACTTC. It yields the protein CASSSNPLLAGLTYEQYF.

The rearrangement links TRBV7-9 to TRBJ2-7; D may be TRBD1 (5 bases). Trimming shortened V by 3 bases and J by 0 bases, and 12 bases separated the two germline ends. The V gene's germline CDR1 is SEHNR and CDR2 FQNEAQ (reference sequence). This CDR3 is built from 15 residues. In DNA form, the CDR3 reads TGTGCCAGCAGCTTTGGGGCTAAGAGCTCCTACGAGCAGTACTTC. Translated: CASSFGAKSSYEQYF.